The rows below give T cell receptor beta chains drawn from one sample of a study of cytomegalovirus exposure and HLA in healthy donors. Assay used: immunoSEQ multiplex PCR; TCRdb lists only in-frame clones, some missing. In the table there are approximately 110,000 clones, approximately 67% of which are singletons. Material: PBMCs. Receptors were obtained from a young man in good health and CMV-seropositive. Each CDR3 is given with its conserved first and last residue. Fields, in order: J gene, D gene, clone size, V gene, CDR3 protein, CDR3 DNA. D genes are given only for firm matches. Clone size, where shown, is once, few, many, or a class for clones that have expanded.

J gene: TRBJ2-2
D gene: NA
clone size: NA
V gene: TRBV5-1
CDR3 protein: CASSLKTGRNTGELFF
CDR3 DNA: TGCGCCAGCAGCTTGAAAACAGGTCGAAACACCGGGGAGCTGTTTTTT

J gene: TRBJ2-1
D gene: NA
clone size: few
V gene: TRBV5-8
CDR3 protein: CASSFQGRDEQFF
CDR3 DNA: TGTGCCAGCAGCTTCCAGGGGAGGGATGAGCAGTTCTTC

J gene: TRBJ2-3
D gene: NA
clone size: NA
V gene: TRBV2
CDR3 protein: CASKELATTDTQYF
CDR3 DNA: TGTGCCAGCAAGGAGTTAGCAACCACAGATACGCAGTATTTT

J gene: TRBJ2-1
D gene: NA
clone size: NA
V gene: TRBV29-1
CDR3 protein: CSVVSGPNEQFF
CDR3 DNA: TGCAGCGTTGTATCGGGTCCCAATGAGCAGTTCTTC

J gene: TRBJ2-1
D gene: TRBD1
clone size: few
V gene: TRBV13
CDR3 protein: CASSLRDSSYNEQFF
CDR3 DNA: TGTGCCAGCAGCCTCCGGGACAGCTCCTACAATGAGCAGTTCTTC

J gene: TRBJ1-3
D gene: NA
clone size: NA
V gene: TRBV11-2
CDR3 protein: CATRGAGGNTIYF
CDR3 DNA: TGTGCCACCCGGGGGGCAGGTGGAAACACCATATATTTT

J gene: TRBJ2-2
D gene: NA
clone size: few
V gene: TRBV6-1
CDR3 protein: CASSGLGPGELFF
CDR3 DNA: TGTGCCAGCAGTGGTTTGGGCCCCGGGGAGCTGTTTTTT

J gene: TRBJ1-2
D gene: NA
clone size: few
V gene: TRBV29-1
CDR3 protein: CSVEKLGLSGNGYTF
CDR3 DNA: TGCAGCGTTGAAAAATTGGGGCTATCTGGCAATGGCTACACCTTC

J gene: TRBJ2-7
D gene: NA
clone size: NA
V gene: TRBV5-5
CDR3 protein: CASSLGARLKPYEQYF
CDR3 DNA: TGTGCCAGCAGCTTGGGTGCCAGACTAAAACCCTACGAGCAGTACTTC

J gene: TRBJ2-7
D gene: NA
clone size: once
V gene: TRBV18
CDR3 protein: CASSSSSYEQYF
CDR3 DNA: TGTGCCAGCTCATCGAGCTCCTACGAGCAGTACTTC

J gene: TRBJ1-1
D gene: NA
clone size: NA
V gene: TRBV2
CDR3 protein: CASTRWGSTEAFF
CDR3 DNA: TGTGCCAGCACTCGTTGGGGCAGCACTGAAGCTTTCTTT

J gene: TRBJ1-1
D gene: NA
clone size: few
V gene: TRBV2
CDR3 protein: CASRAQGYTEAFF
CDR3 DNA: TGTGCCAGCAGAGCACAGGGTTACACTGAAGCTTTCTTT